This TCR beta chain was recovered during a study of shared clonotypes between healthy human individuals. Remarks on this clone: Its antigen is not identified. The sample holds other DNA sequences that translate to the same CDR3.

Repertoires were generated with immunoSEQ multiplex PCR, while TCRdb's copy carries only in-frame clones and drops some. The sample carries about 2 million clones, roughly 94% recorded once. Study-level findings and limits: Incompleteness in sorted-subset sequencing, despite large depth, was shown by rarefaction. Donor scarcity curtailed the genetic and exposure-history diversity represented herein.

The origin of this receptor is a young man in good health. Sequencing was carried out using naive CD4+ T cells sorted from blood. As for subset: CD45RA+ positively selected.

This CDR3 reads CASSRTVNTEAFF. CDR3 DNA sequence: TGTGCCAGTAGTCGGACGGTTAACACTGAAGCTTTCTTT. The V and J genes are TRBV19 and TRBJ1-1; no definite D call. The CDR3 has 13 residues. With 5 bases removed from V and 2 bases from J, the gap between germline ends came to 9 bases. The germline CDR1 and CDR2 sequences are LNHDA and SQIVND (reference sequence). The full variable domain, rest sourced from reference TRBV19 and TRBJ1-1, is DGGITQSPKYLFRKEGQNVTLSCEQNLNHDAMYWYRQDPGQGLRLIYYSQIVNDFQKGDIAEGYSVSREKKESFPLTVTSAQKNPTAFYLCASSRTVNTEAFFGQGTRLTVV.